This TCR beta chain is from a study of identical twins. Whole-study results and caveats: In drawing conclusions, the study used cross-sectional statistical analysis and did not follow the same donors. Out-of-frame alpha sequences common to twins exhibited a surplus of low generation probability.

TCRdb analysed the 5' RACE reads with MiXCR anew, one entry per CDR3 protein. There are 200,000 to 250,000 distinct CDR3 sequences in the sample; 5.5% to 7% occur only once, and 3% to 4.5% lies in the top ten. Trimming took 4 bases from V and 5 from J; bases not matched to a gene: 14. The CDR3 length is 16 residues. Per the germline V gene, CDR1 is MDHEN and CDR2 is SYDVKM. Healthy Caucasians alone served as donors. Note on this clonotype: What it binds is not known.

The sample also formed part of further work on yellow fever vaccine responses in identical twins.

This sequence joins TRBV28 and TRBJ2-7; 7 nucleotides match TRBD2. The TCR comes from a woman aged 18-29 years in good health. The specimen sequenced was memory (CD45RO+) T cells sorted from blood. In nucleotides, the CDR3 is TGTGCCAGCAGTTCAGGAAGCGCGGGACTATCCCACGAGCAGTACTTC. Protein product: CASSSGSAGLSHEQYF. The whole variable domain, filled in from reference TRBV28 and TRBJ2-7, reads DVKVTQSSRYLVKRTGEKVFLECVQDMDHENMFWYRQDPGLGLRLIYFSYDVKMKEKGDIPEGYSVSREKKERFSLILESASTNQTSMYLCASSSGSAGLSHEQYFGPGTRLTVT.